Below are 21 T cell receptor beta chains sequenced from a single sample in a study of cytomegalovirus exposure and HLA in healthy donors. 13 Jbeta primers and 60 Vbeta primers were used for the PCR. Profiling relied on immunoSEQ multiplex PCR, and the TCRdb table lists in-frame clones only, not all of them. The sample has 150,000 to 200,000 clones; 9.5% to 15% are singletons. The specimen sequenced was PBMCs. Receptors originate from a man aged 45-65 years in good health and CMV-seropositive.

The rearrangement links TRBV4-3 to TRBJ1-6; 7 bases are a match to TRBD1. Per germline, CDR1 LGHNA and CDR2 YSLEER. After removal of 3 bases from V and 6 bases from J, the junction contained 5 bases not matched to a gene. The CDR3 has 15 residues. This CDR3 reads CASSQTQGSNSPLHF. CDR3 DNA sequence: TGCGCCAGCAGCCAGACACAGGGGAGTAATTCACCCCTCCACTTT.

The chain couples TRBV9 to TRBJ2-5, with TRBD1 matching 11 bases. The germline gives CDR1 SGDLS, CDR2 YYNGEE. The CDR3 has 17 amino acids. Trimming took 0 bases from V and 3 from J; bases not matched to a gene: 7. CDR3 loop: CASSVVVGTGGKETQYF. DNA for the CDR3: TGTGCCAGCAGCGTAGTTGTTGGGACAGGGGGAAAAGAGACCCAGTACTTC.

J is TRBJ1-2 and V is TRBV7-6; the match to TRBD1 covers 9 bases. Germline values: CDR1 SGHVS, CDR2 FNYEAQ. V trimming: 4 bases; J trimming: 2 bases; junction bases outside the gene matches: 5. The CDR3 has 15 residues. The CDR3 DNA reads TGTGCCAGCAGCTCAGGGACAGGGCCAAACTATGGCTACACCTTC. The encoded protein is CASSSGTGPNYGYTF.

This chain connects TRBV25-1 to TRBJ2-1; 7 bases line up with TRBD1. The V gene's germline CDR1 is MGHDK and CDR2 SYGVNS. This CDR3 has 15 amino acids. The trim removed 4 bases at V and 4 bases at J, leaving 7 bases unmatched. The CDR3 DNA reads TGTGCCAGCAGTGCGGCAGGGGGTATTTACAATGAGCAGTTCTTC. It is translated as CASSAAGGIYNEQFF.

This clone was seen a few times. The rearrangement uses TRBV2 and TRBJ2-7, with 11 bases that match TRBD2. V was pared by 2 bases and J by 4 bases, with 4 bases of the junction left unmatched. This CDR3 spans 15 amino acids. Germline-derived CDR1 and CDR2 are SNHLY and FYNNEI. The CDR3 DNA follows: TGTGCCAGCAGTGAATTACTAGCGGGGGCTTACGAGCAGTACTTC. It is translated as CASSELLAGAYEQYF.

There are a few counts of this clone. CDR3 sequence (DNA): TGCGCCAGCAGCTACCTTAGTAGGGGAGGAGGCACTGAAGCTTTCTTT. This gives the protein CASSYLSRGGGTEAFF. The genes are TRBV5-1 and TRBJ1-1, with D tentatively TRBD1 (5 bases). Trimming shortened V by 3 bases and J by 4 bases, and 19 bases separated the two germline ends. The germline V gene has CDR1 SGHRS and CDR2 YFSETQ. The length of the CDR3 is 16 residues.

The chain employs TRBV5-1 and TRBJ1-1, with TRBD1 matching over 7 bases. The CDR3 is made up of 15 amino acids. V was pared by 4 bases and J by 1 base, with 7 bases of the junction left unmatched. Looked up from germline, CDR1 is SGHRS and CDR2 is YFSETQ. The DNA of the CDR3 is TGCGCCAGCAGCGTACCCGGGACAGCGAACACTGAAGCTTTCTTT. Protein sequence: CASSVPGTANTEAFF.

The sample holds a few counts of this clone. V gene TRBV19 combines with J gene TRBJ1-1; TRBD1 is a possible D gene (5 bases). V shed 7 bases and J shed 1 base, with 13 bases lying between them. This CDR3 spans 14 amino acids. Germline loops: CDR1 LNHDA, CDR2 SQIVND (reference sequence). The CDR3 protein is CASTGGGANTEAFF. In DNA, the CDR3 is TGTGCCAGTACCGGGGGAGGAGCGAACACTGAAGCTTTCTTT.

J is TRBJ2-7 and V is TRBV4-3, with a tentative D call TRBD2 (7 bases). The CDR3 is 15 amino acids. The V end was cut by 1 base, the J end by 2 bases, with 12 bases between. Looked up from germline, CDR1 is LGHNA and CDR2 is YSLEER. CDR3 sequence reads: CASSQGRGGPYEQYF. CDR3 coding DNA: TGCGCCAGCAGCCAAGGGAGGGGGGGACCCTACGAGCAGTACTTC.

This clone was seen more than once but under ten times. This chain links TRBV18 with TRBJ2-2, with D perhaps TRBD1 (5 bases). The CDR3 totals 14 residues. Germline CDR1 KGHSH, CDR2 LQKENI. Trimming removed 2 bases from V and 1 base from J, with 5 bases in between. In DNA, the CDR3 is TGTGCCAGCTCACCAGACAGGAACACCGGGGAGCTGTTTTTT. Protein sequence: CASSPDRNTGELFF. Full variable domain (remainder filled in from reference TRBV18 and TRBJ2-2): NAGVMQNPRHLVRRRGQEARLRCSPMKGHSHVYWYRQLPEEGLKFMVYLQKENIIDESGMPKERFSAEFPKEGPSILRIQQVVRGDSAAYFCASSPDRNTGELFFGEGSRLTVL.

The V and J genes are TRBV15 and TRBJ1-4; D possibly corresponds to TRBD1 (5 bases). CDR1 is LNHNV and CDR2 is YYDKDF in the germline V gene (reference sequence). Trimming removed 1 base at V and 5 bases at J, with 17 bases between. This CDR3 spans 17 amino acids. CDR3 bases: TGTGCCACCAGCAGAGTTGGGGCAGGGCCTAGGAATGAAAAACTGTTTTTT. Protein sequence: CATSRVGAGPRNEKLFF.

This chain uses TRBV28 with TRBJ1-2; D gene unclear. Trimming removed 3 bases at V and 4 bases at J, with 6 bases between. CDR1 and CDR2 from the germline V gene are MDHEN and SYDVKM. The CDR3 is made up of 12 amino acids. CDR3 sequence reads: CASSFEAYGYTF. CDR3 coding DNA: TGTGCCAGCAGTTTCGAGGCCTATGGCTACACCTTC.

The chain couples TRBV28 to TRBJ1-1; 11 bases map to TRBD1. The ends lost 5 bases at V and 4 bases at J; junction bases unmatched: 6. The germline gives CDR1 MDHEN, CDR2 SYDVKM. This CDR3 comprises 15 residues. The CDR3 nucleotides read TGTGCCAGCAGTCTGGACAGGGGGCAGAGCACTGAAGCTTTCTTT. This codes for CASSLDRGQSTEAFF.

This clone came up a few times. This chain connects TRBV6-5 to TRBJ1-2; a weak D match, TRBD1 (5 bases). This CDR3 contains 12 residues. From germline, CDR1 is MNHEY and CDR2 SVGAGI. With 4 bases removed from V and 6 bases from J, the gap between germline ends came to 9 bases. The CDR3 region is CASSSRVHGYTF. CDR3 coding DNA: TGTGCCAGCAGTTCCAGGGTGCATGGCTACACCTTC.

This clone was counted between two and nine times. V usage is TRBV7-9 and J usage is TRBJ2-5; 7 nucleotides align to TRBD1. V lost 6 bases and J lost 2; bases outside the gene matches: 15. Germline CDR1 SEHNR, CDR2 FQNEAQ (reference sequence). The CDR3 has 17 residues. The CDR3 DNA reads TGTGCCAGCAGTTACGCACCGGGACAGACTTCACAAGAGACCCAGTACTTC. It is translated as CASSYAPGQTSQETQYF.

This clone has only a few counts. The chain has TRBV7-9 and TRBJ2-3; 10 bases line up with TRBD2. This CDR3 region has 15 residues. Germline trimming cut 8 bases from V and 6 bases from J; bases unmatched to any gene: 11. Per the germline V gene, CDR1 is SEHNR and CDR2 is FQNEAQ (reference sequence). CDR3 nucleotides: TGTGCCAGCGCGAAGAGCGGGGGGGTAGGCGATACGCAGTATTTT. Translation gives CASAKSGGVGDTQYF.

The J gene is TRBJ1-5, the V gene TRBV19, with 8 positions matching TRBD1. The CDR3 covers 16 residues. Trimming at V came to 2 bases and at J to 2 bases, leaving 5 bases not matched to a gene. Germline V gene lookup returns CDR1 LNHDA and CDR2 SQIVND (reference sequence). This chain's CDR3 is CASSIMDREGNQPQHF. In DNA form, the CDR3 reads TGTGCCAGTAGTATAATGGACAGGGAAGGCAATCAGCCCCAGCATTTT.

The chain joins TRBV21-1 to TRBJ2-1; the listed D gene, TRBD2, was not tested against the DNA. TRBV21-1 is a known pseudogene. The CDR3 covers 16 residues. This CDR3 is CASSNPLAPKVYEQFF. The CDR3 DNA sequence: TGTGCCAGCAGCAACCCCCTAGCCCCGAAGGTCTATGAGCAGTTCTTC.

The genes are TRBV5-1 and TRBJ1-4; unclear D gene. CDR1 SGHRS and CDR2 YFSETQ come from the germline V gene. Deletions cut 4 bases from V and 7 bases from J, with 14 bases between. The CDR3 totals 14 residues. CDR3 residues: CASSLQEGSEKLFF. CDR3 coding DNA: TGCGCCAGCAGCCTCCAGGAAGGCTCTGAAAAACTGTTTTTT.

This clone was observed a handful of times. V and J are TRBV5-4 and TRBJ1-4; TRBD1 agrees at 8 bases. V lost 5 bases to trimming and J lost 2 bases; unmatched junction nucleotides: 5. The CDR3 sequence is 15 residues long. Germline V CDR1 and CDR2: SGHNT, YYREEE (reference sequence). The CDR3 DNA reads as TGTGCCAGCAGTACGACAGGGGCGACTAATGAAAAACTGTTTTTT. This translates into CASSTTGATNEKLFF.

The chain employs TRBV7-3 and TRBJ1-2, with unresolved D. Germline values: CDR1 SGHTA, CDR2 FQGTGA. V dropped 5 bases and J dropped 5 bases, with 12 bases sitting between them. This CDR3 has 13 residues. The CDR3 region has the DNA TGTGCCAGCAGCCCAAGGGAGGGTTATGGCTACACCTTC. Encoded protein: CASSPREGYGYTF.